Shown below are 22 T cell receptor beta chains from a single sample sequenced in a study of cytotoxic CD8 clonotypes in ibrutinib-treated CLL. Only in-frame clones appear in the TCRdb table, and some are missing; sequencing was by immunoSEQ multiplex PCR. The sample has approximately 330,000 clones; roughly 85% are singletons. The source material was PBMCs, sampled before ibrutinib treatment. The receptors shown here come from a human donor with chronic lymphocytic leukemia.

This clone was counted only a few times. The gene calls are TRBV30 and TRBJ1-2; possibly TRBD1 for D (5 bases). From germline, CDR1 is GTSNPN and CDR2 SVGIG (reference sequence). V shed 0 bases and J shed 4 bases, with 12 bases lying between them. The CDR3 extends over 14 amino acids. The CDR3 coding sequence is TGTGCCTGGAGTGTACTAAGGGGCGCCTATGGCTACACCTTC. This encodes CAWSVLRGAYGYTF.

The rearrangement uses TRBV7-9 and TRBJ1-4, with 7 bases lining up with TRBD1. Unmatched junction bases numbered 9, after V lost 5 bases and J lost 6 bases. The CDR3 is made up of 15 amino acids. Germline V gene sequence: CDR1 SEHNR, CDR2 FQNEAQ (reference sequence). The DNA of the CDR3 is TGTGCCAGCAGCCCCTCAGGGGGTCAGGATGAAAAACTGTTTTTT. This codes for CASSPSGGQDEKLFF.

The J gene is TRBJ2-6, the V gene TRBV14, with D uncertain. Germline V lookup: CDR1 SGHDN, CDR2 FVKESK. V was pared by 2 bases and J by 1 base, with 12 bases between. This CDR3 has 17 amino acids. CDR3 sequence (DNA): TGTGCCAGCAGCCAATTCCTGCTCGAGTCTGGGGCCAACGTCCTGACTTTC. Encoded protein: CASSQFLLESGANVLTF.

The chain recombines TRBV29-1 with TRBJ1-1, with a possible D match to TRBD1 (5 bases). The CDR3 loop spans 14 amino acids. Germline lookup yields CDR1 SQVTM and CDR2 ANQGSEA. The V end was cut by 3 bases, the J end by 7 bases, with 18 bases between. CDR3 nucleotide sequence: TGCAGCGTTGACTCGGGGCAGGTGGAGTTTGAAGCTTTCTTT. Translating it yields CSVDSGQVEFEAFF.

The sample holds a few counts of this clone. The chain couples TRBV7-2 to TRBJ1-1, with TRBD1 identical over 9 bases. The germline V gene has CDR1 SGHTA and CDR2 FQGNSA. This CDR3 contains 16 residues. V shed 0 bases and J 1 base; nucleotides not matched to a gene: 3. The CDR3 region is CASSLAPGQGNTEAFF. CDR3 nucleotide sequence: TGTGCCAGCAGCTTAGCCCCGGGACAGGGGAACACTGAAGCTTTCTTT.

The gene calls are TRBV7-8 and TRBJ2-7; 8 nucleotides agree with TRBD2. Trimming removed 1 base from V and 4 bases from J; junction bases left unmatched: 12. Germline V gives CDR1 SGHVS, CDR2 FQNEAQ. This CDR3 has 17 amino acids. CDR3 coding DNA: TGTGCCAGCAGCTTAGTCCCACTAGCGGACCTTGGGTACGAGCAGTACTTC. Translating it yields CASSLVPLADLGYEQYF. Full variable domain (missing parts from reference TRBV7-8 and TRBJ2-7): GAGVSQSPRYKVAKRGQDVALRCDPISGHVSLFWYQQALGQGPEFLTYFQNEAQLDKSGLPSDRFFAERPEGSVSTLKIQRTQQEDSAVYLCASSLVPLADLGYEQYFGPGTRLTVT.

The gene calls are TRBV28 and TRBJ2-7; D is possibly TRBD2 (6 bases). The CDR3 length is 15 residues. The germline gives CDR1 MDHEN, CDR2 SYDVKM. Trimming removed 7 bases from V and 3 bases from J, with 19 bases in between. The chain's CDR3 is CASKIGGLLNYEQYF. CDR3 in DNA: TGTGCCAGCAAAATCGGGGGATTGCTAAACTACGAGCAGTACTTC.

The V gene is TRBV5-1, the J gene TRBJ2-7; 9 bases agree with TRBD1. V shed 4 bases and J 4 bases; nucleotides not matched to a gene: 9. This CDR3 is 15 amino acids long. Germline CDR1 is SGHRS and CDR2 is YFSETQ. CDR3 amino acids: CASSAKQGAGYEQYF. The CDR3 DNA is TGCGCCAGCAGCGCCAAACAGGGGGCAGGTTACGAGCAGTACTTC.

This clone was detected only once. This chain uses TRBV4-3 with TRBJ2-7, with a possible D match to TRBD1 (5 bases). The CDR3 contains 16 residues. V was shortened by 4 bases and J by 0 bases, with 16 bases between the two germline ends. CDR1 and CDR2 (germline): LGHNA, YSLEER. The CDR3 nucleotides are TGCGCCAGCAGCCGCTCATGGCAGGGCAACTCCTACGAGCAGTACTTC. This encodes CASSRSWQGNSYEQYF.

The CDR3 protein is CASSLYRGTNTGELFF. CDR3 in DNA: TGTGCCAGCAGTTTATATCGGGGAACGAACACCGGGGAGCTGTTTTTT. The genes are TRBV28 and TRBJ2-2, with D possibly being TRBD2 (5 bases). This CDR3 spans 16 amino acids. Deletions cut 1 base from V and 0 bases from J, with 9 bases between. CDR1 and CDR2 from the germline V gene are MDHEN and SYDVKM. Full variable domain (outside the CDR3, taken from reference TRBV28 and TRBJ2-2): DVKVTQSSRYLVKRTGEKVFLECVQDMDHENMFWYRQDPGLGLRLIYFSYDVKMKEKGDIPEGYSVSREKKERFSLILESASTNQTSMYLCASSLYRGTNTGELFFGEGSRLTVL.

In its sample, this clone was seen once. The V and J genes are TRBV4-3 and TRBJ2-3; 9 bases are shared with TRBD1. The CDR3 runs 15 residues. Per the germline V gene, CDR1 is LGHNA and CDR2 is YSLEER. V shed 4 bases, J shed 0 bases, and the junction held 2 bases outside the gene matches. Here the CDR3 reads CASSPGQGSTDTQYF. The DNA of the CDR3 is TGCGCCAGCAGCCCGGGACAGGGTAGCACAGATACGCAGTATTTT.

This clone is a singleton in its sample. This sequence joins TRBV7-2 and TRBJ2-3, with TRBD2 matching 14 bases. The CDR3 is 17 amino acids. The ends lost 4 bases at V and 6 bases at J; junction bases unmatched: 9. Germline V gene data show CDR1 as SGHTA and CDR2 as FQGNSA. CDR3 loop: CASSSRLAGGPWDTQYF. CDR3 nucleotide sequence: TGTGCCAGCAGCTCGAGACTAGCGGGAGGGCCCTGGGATACGCAGTATTTT.

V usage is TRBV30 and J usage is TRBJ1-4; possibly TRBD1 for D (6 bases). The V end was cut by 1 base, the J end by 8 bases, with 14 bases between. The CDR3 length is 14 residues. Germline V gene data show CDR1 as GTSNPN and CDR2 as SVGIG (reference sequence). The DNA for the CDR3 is TGTGCCTGGAGTGGTGGGGGCCCTGGCGAAAAACTGTTTTTT. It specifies CAWSGGGPGEKLFF.

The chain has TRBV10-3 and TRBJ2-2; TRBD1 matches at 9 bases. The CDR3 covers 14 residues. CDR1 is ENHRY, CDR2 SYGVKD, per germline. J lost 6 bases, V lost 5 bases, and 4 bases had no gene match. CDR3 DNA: TGTGCCATCAGTTGGGGACAGGGATCCGGGGAGCTGTTTTTT. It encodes CAISWGQGSGELFF.

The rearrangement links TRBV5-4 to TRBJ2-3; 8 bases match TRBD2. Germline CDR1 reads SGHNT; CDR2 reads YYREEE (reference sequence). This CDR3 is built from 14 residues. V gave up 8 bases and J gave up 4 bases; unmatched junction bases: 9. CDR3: CASTSGSVSDTQYF. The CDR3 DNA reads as TGTGCCAGTACAAGCGGGAGCGTGTCAGATACGCAGTATTTT. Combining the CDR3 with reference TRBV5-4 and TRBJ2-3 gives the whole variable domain ETGVTQSPTHLIKTRGQQVTLRCSSQSGHNTVSWYQQALGQGPQFIFQYYREEENGRGNFPPRFSGLQFPNYSSELNVNALELDDSALYLCASTSGSVSDTQYFGPGTRLTVL.

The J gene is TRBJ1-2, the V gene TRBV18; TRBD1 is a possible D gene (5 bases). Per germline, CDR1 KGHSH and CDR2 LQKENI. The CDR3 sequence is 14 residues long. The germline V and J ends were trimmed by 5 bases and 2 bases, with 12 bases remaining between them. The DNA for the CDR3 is TGTGCCAGCTCAAGGGGCCCGAACAACTATGGCTACACCTTC. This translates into CASSRGPNNYGYTF.

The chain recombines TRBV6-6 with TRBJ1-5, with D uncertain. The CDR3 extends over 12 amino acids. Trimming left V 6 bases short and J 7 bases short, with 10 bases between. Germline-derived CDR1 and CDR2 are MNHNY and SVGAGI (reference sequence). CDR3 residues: CASSLREQPQHF. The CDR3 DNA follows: TGTGCCAGCAGCTTACGGGAACAGCCCCAGCATTTT.

The CDR3 bases are TGTGCCAGCAGGGATCACCGGGACAGGCGAAACACTGAAGCTTTCTTT. It is translated as CASRDHRDRRNTEAFF. V gene TRBV6-8 combines with J gene TRBJ1-1; TRBD1 matches at 8 bases. This CDR3 comprises 16 residues. Germline CDR1 reads MNHGY; CDR2 reads SAAAGT. Trimming at V came to 6 bases and at J to 2 bases, leaving 11 bases not matched to a gene.

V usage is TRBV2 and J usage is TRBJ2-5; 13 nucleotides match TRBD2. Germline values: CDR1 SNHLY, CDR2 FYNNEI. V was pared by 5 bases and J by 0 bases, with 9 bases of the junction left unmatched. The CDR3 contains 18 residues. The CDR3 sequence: CASSKQGGTSGNQETQYF. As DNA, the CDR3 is TGTGCCAGCAGTAAGCAGGGGGGGACTAGCGGGAACCAAGAGACCCAGTACTTC.

The CDR3 DNA is TGTGCCAGCAGTTCTAAGGGTGGGTTCGAGACCCAGTACTTC. It is translated as CASSSKGGFETQYF. This chain joins TRBV27 and TRBJ2-5; D not certain. Between the trimmed V and J ends, which lost 4 bases and 5 bases, there was a span of 14 bases. The CDR3 extends over 14 amino acids. Germline V gene sequence: CDR1 MNHEY, CDR2 SMNVEV (reference sequence).

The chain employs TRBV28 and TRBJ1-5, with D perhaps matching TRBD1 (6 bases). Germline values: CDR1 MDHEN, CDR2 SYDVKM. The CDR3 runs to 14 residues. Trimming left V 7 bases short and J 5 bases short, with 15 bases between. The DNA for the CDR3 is TGTGCCAGCACCCAAGGACAGCTACATCAGCCCCAGCATTTT. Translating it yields CASTQGQLHQPQHF.

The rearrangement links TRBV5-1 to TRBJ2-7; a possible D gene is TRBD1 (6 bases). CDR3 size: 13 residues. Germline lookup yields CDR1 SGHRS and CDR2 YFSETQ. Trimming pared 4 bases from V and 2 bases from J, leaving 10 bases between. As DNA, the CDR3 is TGCGCCAGCAGCGCCTGGGACACCTACGAGCAGTACTTC. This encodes CASSAWDTYEQYF. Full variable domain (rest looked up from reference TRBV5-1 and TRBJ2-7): KAGVTQTPRYLIKTRGQQVTLSCSPISGHRSVSWYQQTPGQGLQFLFEYFSETQRNKGNFPGRFSGRQFSNSRSEMNVSTLELGDSALYLCASSAWDTYEQYFGPGTRLTVT.